Following are 29 T cell receptor beta chains from one sample sequenced in a study of T cells in Graves' hyperthyroidism and ophthalmopathy. RNA transcripts gave rise to amplified TCR beta CDR3 regions. RT-PCR in the first round (using the HTBI primer set) targeted the TCR CDR3. A single record per CDR3 protein comes from TCRdb applying MiXCR to the multiplex PCR reads. The table records approximately 690,000 distinct CDR3 sequences, less than 25% of them present only once. The specimen sequenced was blood. Receptors originate from a man aged 30-40 years with Graves' ophthalmopathy.

At least ten counts were recorded for this clonotype. This rearrangement joins TRBV12-3 or TRBV12-4 to TRBJ1-4, with D uncertain. CDR3 length: 15 amino acids. Trimming took 6 bases from V and 2 from J, leaving 13 bases between them. CDR3 sequence (DNA): TGTGCCAGCAGCAAACAGAGGAGGACTAATGAAAAACTGTTTTTT. This encodes CASSKQRRTNEKLFF.

This sequence joins TRBV5-1 and TRBJ2-6; D possibly matches TRBD1 or TRBD2 (6 bases each). The CDR3 loop spans 17 amino acids. Germline CDR1 and CDR2: SGHRS and YFSETQ. The V and J ends lost 3 bases and 0 bases respectively, with 13 bases between them. CDR3 protein: CASSWGAFSSGANVLTF. Written as DNA, the CDR3 is TGCGCCAGCAGCTGGGGGGCCTTTAGCTCTGGGGCCAACGTCCTGACTTTC.

This sequence joins TRBV9 and TRBJ2-1; D is uncertain. The germline CDR1 and CDR2 sequences are SGDLS and YYNGEE. The CDR3 runs to 18 residues. Trimming left V 0 bases short and J 2 bases short, with 18 bases between. The CDR3 protein is CASSVVPELVLPYNEQFF. As DNA, the CDR3 is TGTGCCAGCAGCGTAGTTCCGGAGTTAGTCCTCCCCTACAATGAGCAGTTCTTC.

In its sample, this clonotype was seen a few times. The chain combines TRBV30 with TRBJ1-6, with 8 bases aligning to TRBD1. This CDR3 comprises 14 residues. The trim removed 6 bases at V and 5 bases at J, leaving 6 bases unmatched. The germline gives CDR1 GTSNPN, CDR2 SVGIG (reference sequence). In nucleotides, the CDR3 is TGTGCCTGCCAGTCCAGGGGGCATAATTCACCCCTCCACTTT. This encodes CACQSRGHNSPLHF.

This clonotype has just a few counts. The rearrangement links TRBV5-1 to TRBJ2-5; D uncertain. This CDR3 region has 14 residues. The germline CDR1 and CDR2 sequences are SGHRS and YFSETQ. The germline V and J ends were trimmed by 4 bases and 4 bases, with 14 bases remaining between them. CDR3 DNA: TGCGCCAGCAGCGGACCCTCGAGAGGAGAGACCCAGTACTTC. It yields the protein CASSGPSRGETQYF.

This clonotype was seen ten or more times. This chain connects TRBV18 to TRBJ2-3, with unresolved D. The V end lost 2 bases, the J end lost 5 bases, and 8 bases lay between the germline ends. From germline, CDR1 is KGHSH and CDR2 LQKENI. The CDR3 sequence is 13 residues long. The CDR3 DNA reads as TGTGCCAGCTCACCAGGGAAGGTAGATACGCAGTATTTT. Protein sequence: CASSPGKVDTQYF.

This clonotype has only a few counts. The chain recombines TRBV5-1 with TRBJ2-7, with D perhaps TRBD2 (6 bases). Germline CDR1 is SGHRS and CDR2 is YFSETQ. The CDR3 is 16 amino acids. With 0 bases removed from V and 0 bases from J, the gap between germline ends came to 13 bases. CDR3 sequence: CASSLAASASSYEQYF. In DNA form, the CDR3 reads TGCGCCAGCAGCTTGGCGGCTAGCGCCAGCTCCTACGAGCAGTACTTC.

This chain connects TRBV4-2 to TRBJ1-1; D remains unclear. Trimming shortened V by 0 bases and J by 4 bases, and 9 bases separated the two germline ends. The CDR3 runs to 14 residues. Germline V lookup: CDR1 LGHNA, CDR2 YNFKEQ. CDR3 loop: CASSQEEGSTEAFF. The CDR3 DNA is TGTGCCAGCAGCCAAGAAGAAGGGTCCACTGAAGCTTTCTTT.

The sample holds many counts of this clonotype. The chain combines TRBV28 with TRBJ2-5, with D uncertain. CDR1 and CDR2 (germline): MDHEN, SYDVKM. V gave up 0 bases and J gave up 2 bases, with 7 bases separating them. This CDR3 spans 14 amino acids. The CDR3 loop reads CASSLWSSQETQYF. CDR3 bases: TGTGCCAGCAGTTTATGGTCCAGTCAAGAGACCCAGTACTTC.

This clonotype was recorded at least ten times. The rearrangement links TRBV7-9 to TRBJ2-1, with D unclear. The CDR3 runs to 17 residues. With 4 bases removed from V and 0 bases from J, the gap between germline ends came to 16 bases. From germline, CDR1 is SEHNR and CDR2 FQNEAQ (reference sequence). The CDR3 loop reads CASSWPRTASSYNEQFF. CDR3 bases: TGTGCCAGCAGCTGGCCCCGAACGGCCAGCTCCTACAATGAGCAGTTCTTC.

The chain links TRBV9 to TRBJ2-5, with D perhaps matching TRBD2 (6 bases). Between the trimmed V and J ends, which lost 3 bases and 2 bases, there was a span of 17 bases. The CDR3 consists of 16 residues. The germline CDR1 and CDR2 sequences are SGDLS and YYNGEE. DNA for the CDR3: TGTGCCAGCAGCGAATCTGGGGGACTCGTACAAGAGACCCAGTACTTC. Translating it yields CASSESGGLVQETQYF.

There are a few counts of this clonotype. The chain recombines TRBV7-2 with TRBJ2-1; D could derive from TRBD1 or TRBD2 (5 bases each). Trimming removed 4 bases at V and 0 bases at J, with 16 bases between. Germline lookup yields CDR1 SGHTA and CDR2 FQGNSA. The CDR3 has 17 residues. The CDR3 here is CASSSNGAGRSYNEQFF. The CDR3 nucleotides are TGTGCCAGCAGCTCCAATGGGGCGGGCCGCTCCTACAATGAGCAGTTCTTC.

In its sample, this clonotype was seen a few times. The chain employs TRBV20-1 and TRBJ2-1; 10 bases agree with TRBD1. Trimming cost V 5 bases and J 2 bases; bases outside gene matches: 3. CDR1 DFQATT and CDR2 SNEGSKA come from the germline V gene (reference sequence). This CDR3 is 14 amino acids long. In DNA form, the CDR3 reads TGCAGTGCTTGGGACAGGGGCCCCTACAATGAGCAGTTCTTC. Translating it yields CSAWDRGPYNEQFF.

V usage is TRBV24-1 and J usage is TRBJ2-7; possibly TRBD2 for D (6 bases). V lost 4 bases and J 6 bases, leaving 12 bases between the germline ends. Per the germline V gene, CDR1 is KGHDR and CDR2 is SFDVKD. CDR3 size: 13 residues. The CDR3 sequence: CATSDRRESEQYF. Written as DNA, the CDR3 is TGTGCCACCAGTGACCGTCGGGAGAGCGAGCAGTACTTC.

This clonotype has ten or more counts. The chain couples TRBV30 to TRBJ1-1; no definite D call. Germline CDR1 is GTSNPN and CDR2 is SVGIG (reference sequence). Deletions cut 0 bases from V and 1 base from J, with 12 bases between. The CDR3 contains 15 residues. CDR3 amino acids: CAWSVGRYANTEAFF. CDR3 coding DNA: TGTGCCTGGAGTGTCGGCCGCTACGCGAACACTGAAGCTTTCTTT.

This clonotype was seen a few times. The V call is TRBV20-1, the J call TRBJ1-1, with TRBD1 as a possible D gene (6 bases). The germline gives CDR1 DFQATT, CDR2 SNEGSKA (reference sequence). The CDR3 is 14 residues long. V was trimmed by 1 base and J by 5 bases, leaving 14 bases between them. The CDR3 region is CSARGGGAGTEAFF. The CDR3, as DNA: TGCAGTGCTAGAGGAGGGGGGGCAGGAACTGAAGCTTTCTTT.

This clonotype has at least ten counts. This rearrangement joins TRBV28 to TRBJ2-5; maybe TRBD2 (5 bases). V was pared by 5 bases and J by 5 bases, with 12 bases between. CDR1 MDHEN and CDR2 SYDVKM come from the germline V gene. The CDR3 is 13 residues long. The CDR3: CASSADLDETQYF. CDR3 coding DNA: TGTGCCAGCAGTGCGGACTTAGATGAGACCCAGTACTTC.

This clonotype has more than one count but fewer than ten. The V call is TRBV20-1, the J call TRBJ2-7; perhaps TRBD2 as D (6 bases). The CDR3 spans 13 residues. CDR1 and CDR2 (germline): DFQATT, SNEGSKA (reference sequence). V was pared by 0 bases and J by 3 bases, with 9 bases between. The CDR3 DNA is TGCAGTGCTAGAGATGGAGGGATCTACGAGCAGTACTTC. Protein sequence: CSARDGGIYEQYF.

This clonotype was counted a few times. V and J are TRBV5-1 and TRBJ2-3, with TRBD2 identical over 14 bases. This CDR3 has 17 residues. V was pared by 4 bases and J by 4 bases, with 8 bases of the junction left unmatched. Germline lookup yields CDR1 SGHRS and CDR2 YFSETQ. The DNA of the CDR3 is TGCGCCAGCAGCGGCGGGACTAGCGGGAGTCTCGCAGATACGCAGTATTTT. This sequence encodes CASSGGTSGSLADTQYF.

The sample holds many counts of this clonotype. The chain employs TRBV27 and TRBJ2-5, with D perhaps being TRBD1 or TRBD2 (6 bases each). V dropped 1 base and J dropped 0 bases, with 12 bases sitting between them. Germline CDR1 reads MNHEY; CDR2 reads SMNVEV (reference sequence). The CDR3 has 16 amino acids. The CDR3 sequence: CASSLFGGAYQETQYF. CDR3 sequence (DNA): TGTGCCAGCAGTTTATTCGGGGGCGCTTACCAAGAGACCCAGTACTTC.

The chain uses TRBV6-1 and TRBJ2-1, with D perhaps TRBD1 (5 bases). Trimming pared 2 bases from V and 10 bases from J, leaving 9 bases between. This CDR3 is 12 amino acids long. The V gene's germline CDR1 is MNHNS and CDR2 SASEGT. For the CDR3, the DNA is TGTGCCAGCAGTGAACAGGGTTCCGAGCAGTTCTTC. Translating it yields CASSEQGSEQFF.

The chain couples TRBV20-1 to TRBJ1-5; tentative D call: TRBD1 (5 bases). Deletions cut 0 bases from V and 0 bases from J, with 9 bases between. Germline values: CDR1 DFQATT, CDR2 SNEGSKA (reference sequence). The CDR3 length is 15 residues. The CDR3 sequence is CSARDRQYSNQPQHF. DNA for the CDR3: TGCAGTGCTAGAGACAGACAGTATAGCAATCAGCCCCAGCATTTT.

This clonotype has just a few counts. The J gene is TRBJ1-5, the V gene TRBV28; TRBD1 matches 8 bases. J lost 7 bases, V lost 5 bases, and 10 bases had no gene match. The germline V gene encodes CDR1 MDHEN and CDR2 SYDVKM. The CDR3 totals 15 residues. The chain's CDR3 is CASSTMDRVGQPQHF. The CDR3 DNA is TGTGCCAGCAGTACAATGGACAGGGTTGGGCAGCCCCAGCATTTT.

This clonotype was observed a few times. The chain has TRBV7-2 and TRBJ2-2; no clear D. The CDR3 extends over 13 amino acids. Trimming took off 6 bases at V and 5 bases at J, with 10 bases between the two ends. CDR1 and CDR2 from the germline V gene are SGHTA and FQGNSA. The CDR3 region is CASSPRVTGELFF. In DNA form, the CDR3 reads TGTGCCAGCAGTCCTAGGGTGACCGGGGAGCTGTTTTTT.

This clonotype was picked up a small number of times. This chain joins TRBV20-1 and TRBJ2-7; no definite D call. The germline CDR1 and CDR2 sequences are DFQATT and SNEGSKA (reference sequence). V gave up 1 base and J gave up 1 base, with 11 bases separating them. CDR3 length: 14 residues. The CDR3 bases are TGCAGTGCTAGAGTGAAGGGATTGTCCTACGAGCAGTACTTC. It specifies CSARVKGLSYEQYF.

This clonotype was found many times. The V and J genes are TRBV20-1 and TRBJ2-7; TRBD2 aligns across 8 bases. Trimming cost V 3 bases and J 7 bases; bases outside gene matches: 5. Germline CDR1 and CDR2: DFQATT and SNEGSKA (reference sequence). The CDR3 has 12 residues. The CDR3 sequence: CSASGRALEQYF. As DNA, the CDR3 is TGCAGTGCTAGCGGGAGGGCCCTTGAGCAGTACTTC.

CDR3 in amino acids: CAWSAPGLREYEQYF. The CDR3 DNA is TGTGCCTGGAGTGCCCCGGGACTCAGGGAATACGAGCAGTACTTC. The chain has TRBV30 and TRBJ2-7; D might be TRBD2 (6 bases). This CDR3 has 15 amino acids. Looked up from germline, CDR1 is GTSNPN and CDR2 is SVGIG (reference sequence). Trimming took off 1 base at V and 4 bases at J, with 17 bases between the two ends.

V and J are TRBV14 and TRBJ2-5; 7 nucleotides agree with TRBD2. Trimming cost V 4 bases and J 5 bases; bases outside gene matches: 10. This CDR3 region has 15 residues. Germline V gene lookup returns CDR1 SGHDN and CDR2 FVKESK. CDR3 protein: CASSPGLTSWETQYF. CDR3 coding DNA: TGTGCCAGCAGCCCTGGCCTGACTAGCTGGGAGACCCAGTACTTC.

This clonotype was seen only once. The V and J genes are TRBV20-1 and TRBJ1-5; D not resolved. The CDR3 is made up of 14 amino acids. CDR1 is DFQATT and CDR2 is SNEGSKA in the germline V gene (reference sequence). Trimming cost V 5 bases and J 0 bases, with 11 bases left between them. CDR3 coding DNA: TGCAGTGCTTCCGGGTCCCTTAGCAATCAGCCCCAGCATTTT. It translates to CSASGSLSNQPQHF.